The rows below give T cell receptor beta chains drawn from one sample of a study of graft-versus-host responses after intestinal transplantation. Sequenced by immunoSEQ multiplex PCR; TCRdb stores in-frame clones only, minus some. The sample has roughly 80,000 clones; around 92% are singletons. Sequenced here: PBMCs, sampled 98 days after intestinal transplantation. These receptors all stem from a human patient who received an intestinal transplant, so some T cells may come from the graft donor. Each CDR3 is given with its conserved first and last residue. A D gene is named only where the DNA matches it firmly. Rows may omit the clone size; those that give it use once, few, many or a size class.

v_gene: TRBV7-8; j_gene: TRBJ2-7; abundance: .; d_gene: .; CDR3nt: TGTGCCAGCGGACTCGGGACGCCCGAGCAGTACTTC; CDR3aa: CASGLGTPEQYF
v_gene: TRBV6-1; j_gene: TRBJ1-6; abundance: .; d_gene: .; CDR3nt: TGTGCCAGCAGTGAAGGAGGTAGGGATTCACCCCTCCACTTT; CDR3aa: CASSEGGRDSPLHF
v_gene: TRBV27; j_gene: TRBJ2-2; abundance: .; d_gene: .; CDR3nt: TGTGCCAGCAGTTTAAGGGTGACCGGGGAGCTGTTTTTT; CDR3aa: CASSLRVTGELFF
v_gene: TRBV27; j_gene: TRBJ1-2; abundance: .; d_gene: TRBD1; CDR3nt: TGTGCCAGCAAAAAACAGGGGGGGCTAAGCTATGGCTACACCTTC; CDR3aa: CASKKQGGLSYGYTF
v_gene: TRBV6-1; j_gene: TRBJ2-3; abundance: .; d_gene: TRBD1; CDR3nt: TGTGCCAGCAGTGAACGACAGGGCCCAGATACGCAGTATTTT; CDR3aa: CASSERQGPDTQYF
v_gene: TRBV29-1; j_gene: TRBJ1-2; abundance: .; d_gene: TRBD1; CDR3nt: TGCAGCGTTGACTTTGGTACAGGGGATGGCTACACCTTC; CDR3aa: CSVDFGTGDGYTF
v_gene: TRBV7-3; j_gene: TRBJ2-5; abundance: .; d_gene: TRBD1; CDR3nt: TGTGCCAGCAGCCCGGGACAGGGGGGTTCGGAGACCCAGTACTTC; CDR3aa: CASSPGQGGSETQYF
v_gene: TRBV5-6; j_gene: TRBJ2-3; abundance: .; d_gene: TRBD2; CDR3nt: TGTGCCAGCAGCTTGTGGGAGGGTCCCACAGATACGCAGTATTTT; CDR3aa: CASSLWEGPTDTQYF
v_gene: TRBV11-3; j_gene: TRBJ2-2; abundance: .; d_gene: .; CDR3nt: TGTGCCAGCAGACTCGGGCCGAACACCGGGGAGCTGTTTTTT; CDR3aa: CASRLGPNTGELFF
v_gene: TRBV6-5; j_gene: TRBJ2-7; abundance: .; d_gene: TRBD1; CDR3nt: TGTGCCAGCAGCCCCTGGGACAGTCCCCGCTACGAGCAGTACTTC; CDR3aa: CASSPWDSPRYEQYF
v_gene: TRBV6-6; j_gene: TRBJ2-5; abundance: .; d_gene: .; CDR3nt: TGTGCCAGCAGTTACTCGGGGACACCCCAAGAGACCCAGTACTTC; CDR3aa: CASSYSGTPQETQYF
v_gene: TRBV28; j_gene: TRBJ1-5; abundance: .; d_gene: TRBD1; CDR3nt: TGTGCCAGCAGCCCAGGGCCGGGACAGGGGGCAAATCAGCCCCAGCATTTT; CDR3aa: CASSPGPGQGANQPQHF
v_gene: TRBV6-5; j_gene: TRBJ2-1; abundance: .; d_gene: .; CDR3nt: TGTGCCAGCAAAGGAGGCGATGAGCAGTTCTTC; CDR3aa: CASKGGDEQFF
v_gene: TRBV7-9; j_gene: TRBJ1-2; abundance: .; d_gene: .; CDR3nt: TGTGCCAGCAGCTTAACGGGGCGAGAAAATACCGCCCGTGGTGGCTACACCTTC; CDR3aa: CASSLTGRENTARGGYTF
v_gene: TRBV5-1; j_gene: TRBJ2-7; abundance: .; d_gene: .; CDR3nt: TGCGCCAGCAGCTTCGATGCCCCTACCTACGAGCAGTACTTC; CDR3aa: CASSFDAPTYEQYF
v_gene: TRBV4-1; j_gene: TRBJ1-3; abundance: .; d_gene: .; CDR3nt: TGCGCCAGCTCCTCCCCCGGCCGCTCTGGAAACACCATATATTTT; CDR3aa: CASSSPGRSGNTIYF
v_gene: TRBV5-1; j_gene: TRBJ2-2; abundance: .; d_gene: .; CDR3nt: TGCGCCAGCAGCTATTGGAAGGGAAACGGGGAGCTGTTTTTT; CDR3aa: CASSYWKGNGELFF
v_gene: TRBV5-1; j_gene: TRBJ2-3; abundance: .; d_gene: TRBD2; CDR3nt: TGCGCCAGCAGCGCTGGGACTAGCAGCACAGATACGCAGTATTTT; CDR3aa: CASSAGTSSTDTQYF
v_gene: TRBV14; j_gene: TRBJ2-7; abundance: .; d_gene: .; CDR3nt: TGTGCCAGCAGCCAAGTGGGACCGCGATCCTACGAGCAGTACTTC; CDR3aa: CASSQVGPRSYEQYF
v_gene: TRBV11-2; j_gene: TRBJ2-1; abundance: once; d_gene: TRBD1; CDR3nt: TGTGCCAGCAGCTTAGGGACAGGGGGCTACAATGAGCAGTTCTTC; CDR3aa: CASSLGTGGYNEQFF
v_gene: TRBV30; j_gene: TRBJ1-5; abundance: .; d_gene: .; CDR3nt: TGTGCCTGGAGTGTTTTGGGGGTGGGGGGCAATCAGCCCCAGCATTTT; CDR3aa: CAWSVLGVGGNQPQHF
v_gene: TRBV6-1; j_gene: TRBJ1-1; abundance: .; d_gene: TRBD1; CDR3nt: TGTGCCAGCAGCCGCAAACAGGGGAGCACTGAAGCTTTCTTT; CDR3aa: CASSRKQGSTEAFF
v_gene: TRBV7-3; j_gene: TRBJ2-7; abundance: .; d_gene: .; CDR3nt: TGTGCCAGCAGCTTAGCGGCGGGCCCCTCCTACGAGCAGTACTTC; CDR3aa: CASSLAAGPSYEQYF
v_gene: TRBV11-3; j_gene: TRBJ2-1; abundance: .; d_gene: TRBD2; CDR3nt: TGTGCCAGCGGGACTAGCGACTACAATGAGCAGTTCTTC; CDR3aa: CASGTSDYNEQFF
v_gene: TRBV29-1; j_gene: TRBJ2-7; abundance: .; d_gene: TRBD2; CDR3nt: TGCAGCGTCGAAACGGGACTAGCGGGAGGCCCCCATTACGAGCAGTACTTC; CDR3aa: CSVETGLAGGPHYEQYF